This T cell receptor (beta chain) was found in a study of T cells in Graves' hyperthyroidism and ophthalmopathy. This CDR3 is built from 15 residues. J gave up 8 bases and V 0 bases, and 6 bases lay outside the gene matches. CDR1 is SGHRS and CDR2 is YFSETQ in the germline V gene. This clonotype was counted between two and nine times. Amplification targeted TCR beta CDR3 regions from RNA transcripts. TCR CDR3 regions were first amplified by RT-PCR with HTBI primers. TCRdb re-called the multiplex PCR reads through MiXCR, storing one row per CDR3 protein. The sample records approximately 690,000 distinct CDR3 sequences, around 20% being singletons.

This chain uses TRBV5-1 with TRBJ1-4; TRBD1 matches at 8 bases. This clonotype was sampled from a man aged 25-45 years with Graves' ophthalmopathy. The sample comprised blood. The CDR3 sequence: CASSLGAGGEEKLFF. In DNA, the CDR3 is TGCGCCAGCAGCTTGGGAGCAGGGGGCGAAGAAAAACTGTTTTTT.